The clone carrying this TCR beta chain came up a few times. Antigen unknown. This sample stems from a study of CD8+ T cells in alopecia areata. For the study at large: Twice daily, treated patients received 5 to 10 mg of oral tofacitinib. Severity in treated patients was scored by percentage of scalp area affected.

The CDR3 is 14 residues long. Deletions cut 4 bases from V and 0 bases from J, with 12 bases between. Germline values: CDR1 SQVTM, CDR2 ANQGSEA. The treatment denotes: oral pan-JAK inhibitor, 5-10 mg twice daily. Extracted from the samples, RNA was reverse transcribed into cDNA to serve as the sequencing template. The repertoire was sequenced with immunoSEQ multiplex PCR; TCRdb's copy has only in-frame clones and lacks some. The sample holds about 180,000 clones; around half are singletons and the top ten take under 14%. Study observations and caveats: Sharing of TCRs across patients appeared less clear than in mice, possibly for HLA-related reasons.

This TCR was sampled from a human donor with alopecia areata. The V and J genes are TRBV29-1 and TRBJ1-1; the D gene is possibly TRBD1 (6 bases). The sequences come from CD8+ T cells sorted from blood, collected at week 24, from a patient treated with tofacitinib. CDR3 sequence (DNA): TGCAGCGTTGGCGGGGGCCGCATGAACACTGAAGCTTTCTTT. Translation gives CSVGGGRMNTEAFF.